Listed below are T cell receptor beta chains from one sample, sequenced in a study of cytomegalovirus exposure and HLA in healthy donors. Only in-frame clones appear in the TCRdb table, and some are missing; sequencing was by immunoSEQ multiplex PCR. The sample lists approximately 130,000 clones, over 80% occurring once. Sequencing input: PBMCs. The receptors here all came from a boy aged 10-17 years in good health and CMV-seronegative. The CDR3 runs from the conserved cysteine through the conserved F or W. Fields, in order: D gene, V gene, J gene, clone size, CDR3 protein, CDR3 DNA. A D gene is named only where the DNA matches it firmly. Size is omitted from some rows. Given values are once, few, many or a class for expanded clones.

TRBD1	TRBV27	TRBJ2-1	few	CASRIGTGLIHEQFF	TGTGCCAGCAGGATCGGGACAGGGTTAATCCATGAGCAGTTCTTC
.	TRBV5-1	TRBJ1-1	.	CASSLEGVQAAFF	TGCGCCAGCAGCTTGGAAGGCGTCCAGGCGGCTTTCTTT
.	TRBV2	TRBJ1-5	.	CASSEDRLSNQPQHF	TGTGCCAGCAGTGAAGACAGGCTCAGCAATCAGCCCCAGCATTTT
.	TRBV29-1	TRBJ1-2	.	CSVEAEVYGYTF	TGCAGCGTTGAAGCGGAGGTGTATGGCTACACCTTC
.	TRBV7-2	TRBJ2-2	.	CASTLGVANTGELFF	TGTGCCAGCACCCTAGGGGTGGCGAACACCGGGGAGCTGTTTTTT
TRBD1	TRBV11-3	TRBJ1-4	.	CASSFLSGQDNEKLFF	TGTGCCAGCAGCTTTCTATCAGGACAGGATAATGAAAAACTGTTTTTT
TRBD1	TRBV27	TRBJ1-2	.	CASKPTGGNYGYTF	TGTGCCAGCAAACCAACAGGGGGTAACTATGGCTACACCTTC
.	TRBV4-1	TRBJ2-3	.	CASSQGRSAGYTPDTQYF	TGCGCCAGCAGCCAAGGTCGATCGGCAGGCTACACCCCAGATACGCAGTATTTT
TRBD1	TRBV9	TRBJ1-2	once	CASSPSRTGGDDGYTF	TGTGCCAGCAGCCCCAGTAGGACAGGGGGCGATGATGGCTACACCTTC
.	TRBV19	TRBJ2-1	.	CASSILARSYNEQFF	TGTGCCAGTAGTATTTTAGCCCGCTCCTACAATGAGCAGTTCTTC
.	TRBV5-6	TRBJ1-3	.	CASSLAGVLGPGNTIYF	TGTGCCAGCAGCTTGGCGGGGGTCCTGGGCCCGGGAAACACCATATATTTT
.	TRBV4-2	TRBJ1-2	.	CASSQDAEDYGYTF	TGTGCCAGCAGCCAAGACGCAGAAGACTATGGCTACACCTTC
TRBD2	TRBV2	TRBJ2-1	.	CGVRSGSNEQFF	TGTGGGGTGCGGAGCGGGAGTAATGAGCAGTTCTTC
.	TRBV9	TRBJ2-5	few	CASSVGVGEETQYF	TGTGCCAGCAGCGTAGGAGTAGGGGAAGAGACCCAGTACTTC
TRBD1	TRBV12-5	TRBJ1-1	.	CASGLSGTPRGTGGEFPGNTEAFF	TGTGCTAGTGGTTTGTCCGGGACCCCACGTGGGACAGGGGGTGAGTTCCCCGGGAACACTGAAGCTTTCTTT
.	TRBV12-5	TRBJ2-7	once	CASGLVGGGEAYEQYF	TGTGCTAGTGGTTTGGTAGGCGGAGGGGAAGCCTACGAGCAGTACTTC
TRBD1	TRBV2	TRBJ1-1	.	CASSQQGAGNTEAFF	TGTGCCAGCAGTCAACAGGGGGCTGGGAACACTGAAGCTTTCTTT
TRBD2	TRBV5-1	TRBJ2-1	.	CASSSGTSGRGDNEQFF	TGCGCCAGCAGCTCCGGGACTAGCGGGAGAGGGGACAATGAGCAGTTCTTC
.	TRBV4-3	TRBJ2-4	.	CASSLTGTQNIQYF	TGCGCCAGCAGCCTGACCGGGACTCAAAACATTCAGTACTTC
TRBD2	TRBV27	TRBJ2-7	.	CASSGFTSGSPYEQYF	TGTGCCAGCAGTGGCTTTACTAGCGGGAGTCCCTACGAGCAGTACTTC
TRBD2	TRBV7-2	TRBJ2-1	.	CASSFPGGGNEQFF	TGTGCCAGCAGCTTCCCCGGGGGGGGAAATGAGCAGTTCTTC
.	TRBV6-4	TRBJ2-3	.	CASSDSRGGGGTDTQYF	TGTGCCAGCAGTGACTCCCGCGGCGGAGGGGGCACAGATACGCAGTATTTT
TRBD1	TRBV6-1	TRBJ1-2	.	CASSPDRGYGYTF	TGTGCCAGCAGTCCGGACAGGGGATATGGCTACACCTTC
TRBD1	TRBV27	TRBJ1-2	.	CASRTGGHGYTF	TGTGCCAGCAGGACAGGGGGCCACGGCTACACCTTC
TRBD1	TRBV7-2	TRBJ1-2	.	CASSSYRQGGGYTF	TGTGCCAGCAGCTCCTATCGACAGGGAGGAGGCTACACCTTC
.	TRBV2	TRBJ2-7	.	CASSEAPGSYEQYF	TGTGCCAGCAGTGAAGCTCCGGGCTCCTACGAGCAGTACTTC
TRBD2	TRBV5-1	TRBJ2-7	.	CASSFTSGGFYEQYF	TGCGCCAGCAGCTTTACTAGCGGGGGATTCTACGAGCAGTACTTC
.	TRBV4-3	TRBJ2-6	once	CASSQEYLEGANVLTF	TGCGCCAGCAGCCAAGAGTACCTTGAGGGGGCCAACGTCCTGACTTTC
.	TRBV6-5	TRBJ2-7	.	CASHVNGVSSYEQYF	TGTGCCAGCCATGTTAACGGGGTGAGCTCCTACGAGCAGTACTTC